This T cell receptor (beta chain) was recovered during a study of OX40 agonist ivuxolimab in advanced cancers. As to this clone: Its antigen is not identified.

In germline, CDR1 is MNHNS, CDR2 SASEGT. Trimming removed 2 bases from V and 4 bases from J, with 17 bases in between. The CDR3 runs 16 residues. Overall study findings and caveats: Blood T cells, both CD4+ and CD8+, expanded clonally by week 6 at 0.1 to 3.0 mg/kg.

TCRdb keeps only in-frame clones here, not all; method: immunoSEQ multiplex PCR. The data show 60,000 or so clones, about 94% seen once. The V call is TRBV6-1, the J call TRBJ1-2; D is perhaps TRBD1 (6 bases). The source material was CD4+ or CD8+ T cells sorted from blood, sampled in a trial of the OX40 agonist ivuxolimab. The source of this sequence is an adult with an advanced solid tumor such as melanoma, head and neck, liver or kidney cancer. This CDR3 reads CASSEFGGGRSYGYTF. The CDR3 coding sequence is TGTGCCAGCAGTGAATTTGGTGGGGGGCGGTCCTATGGCTACACCTTC.